The 20 T cell receptor beta chains reported below all come from one sample, sequenced in a study of graft-versus-host responses after intestinal transplantation. Sequenced by immunoSEQ multiplex PCR; TCRdb stores in-frame clones only, minus some. The sample has about 100,000 clones, roughly nine tenths seen once; the top ten hold 0.95%. Their antigen targets remain unknown. Source: unstimulated CD4+ T cells sorted from spleen or lymph node cells, taken before transplant. These receptor sequences come from a human donor who was the organ donor for an intestinal transplant.

The chain uses TRBV27 and TRBJ2-7, with D maybe TRBD1 (6 bases). Per the germline V gene, CDR1 is MNHEY and CDR2 is SMNVEV (reference sequence). V was trimmed by 3 bases and J by 0 bases, leaving 12 bases between them. This CDR3 comprises 15 residues. The CDR3 loop is CASSFYRANSYEQYF. The CDR3 DNA sequence: TGTGCCAGCAGTTTTTACAGGGCCAACTCCTACGAGCAGTACTTC.

The chain couples TRBV30 to TRBJ2-1, with 9 bases fitting TRBD2. After removal of 4 bases from V and 12 bases from J, the junction contained 10 bases not matched to a gene. This CDR3 region has 13 residues. CDR1 and CDR2 from the germline V gene are GTSNPN and SVGIG (reference sequence). CDR3 amino acids: CAWTSGDLMAQFF. As DNA, the CDR3 is TGTGCCTGGACTAGCGGGGACCTAATGGCGCAGTTCTTC.

The chain couples TRBV7-9 to TRBJ1-2; TRBD1 aligns across 9 bases. The V and J ends lost 4 bases and 6 bases, in that order; junction bases with no gene match: 6. The V gene's germline CDR1 is SEHNR and CDR2 FQNEAQ (reference sequence). This CDR3 region has 14 residues. In DNA, the CDR3 is TGTGCCAGCAGCTGGGGGGGACAGGGTAATGGCTACACCTTC. Translated, it gives CASSWGGQGNGYTF.

The V gene is TRBV27, the J gene TRBJ1-6; D remains unclear. CDR3 length: 13 amino acids. V was cut by 6 bases and J by 8 bases, with 11 bases left in between. Germline V gives CDR1 MNHEY, CDR2 SMNVEV (reference sequence). Here the CDR3 DNA reads TGTGCCAGCAGCCGAAACCTCTATTCACCCCTCCACTTT. Encoded protein: CASSRNLYSPLHF.

V is TRBV5-1 and J is TRBJ1-6, with TRBD1 matching over 12 bases. V lost 4 bases to trimming and J lost 8 bases; unmatched junction nucleotides: 19. Per the germline V gene, CDR1 is SGHRS and CDR2 is YFSETQ. CDR3 length: 20 residues. CDR3 coding DNA: TGCGCCAGCAGCCCCCCCGTAGGGGACAGGGGGCCCGTCTCGCATTCACCCCTCCACTTT. It codes for CASSPPVGDRGPVSHSPLHF.

The chain joins TRBV5-1 to TRBJ2-3; no clear D. Trimming took off 0 bases at V and 2 bases at J, with 1 base between the two ends. Germline assignment: CDR1 SGHRS and CDR2 YFSETQ. The CDR3 has 12 residues. The CDR3 DNA is TGCGCCAGCAGCTTGGACACAGATACGCAGTATTTT. Protein product: CASSLDTDTQYF.

The chain recombines TRBV5-6 with TRBJ1-5; weak D call: TRBD1 (6 bases). Germline V gives CDR1 SGHDT, CDR2 YYEEEE. The V and J ends lost 2 bases and 3 bases respectively, with 9 bases between them. The CDR3 totals 14 residues. The CDR3 DNA is TGTGCCAGCAGCTTTCAGGGGACCAATCAGCCCCAGCATTTT. The encoded protein is CASSFQGTNQPQHF.

The V and J genes are TRBV30 and TRBJ1-6, with D tentatively TRBD1 (6 bases). The CDR3 contains 15 residues. Germline CDR1 reads GTSNPN; CDR2 reads SVGIG (reference sequence). The ends were cut back, 6 bases at V and 7 bases at J, with 19 bases in the middle. This CDR3 is CACERNRARNSPLHF. CDR3 sequence (DNA): TGTGCCTGTGAGAGAAACAGGGCCCGGAATTCACCCCTCCACTTT. The variable domain in full, completed from reference TRBV30 and TRBJ1-6, reads SQTIHQWPATLVQPVGSPLSLECTVEGTSNPNLYWYRQAAGRGLQLLFYSVGIGQISSEVPQNLSASRPQDRQFILSSKKLLLSDSGFYLCACERNRARNSPLHFGNGTRLTVT.

The rearrangement uses TRBV9 and TRBJ2-4; TRBD1 is a possible D gene (5 bases). Germline V lookup: CDR1 SGDLS, CDR2 YYNGEE. The ends were cut back, 0 bases at V and 7 bases at J, with 14 bases in the middle. CDR3 size: 15 residues. The CDR3 spells CASSVEGKANNIQYF. DNA of the CDR3: TGTGCCAGCAGCGTAGAGGGGAAGGCTAATAACATTCAGTACTTC.

The chain employs TRBV2 and TRBJ1-4; the D is unclear. Germline assignment: CDR1 SNHLY and CDR2 FYNNEI. The V and J ends lost 6 bases and 7 bases respectively, with 18 bases between them. This CDR3 has 15 amino acids. The CDR3 loop reads CASSPLGGSGEKLFF. The CDR3 DNA reads as TGTGCCAGCAGCCCCCTAGGAGGGTCGGGTGAAAAACTGTTTTTT.

The chain carries TRBV5-1 and TRBJ2-7; no firm D call. Germline V lookup: CDR1 SGHRS, CDR2 YFSETQ. The CDR3 length is 13 residues. With 4 bases removed from V and 7 bases from J, the gap between germline ends came to 15 bases. The CDR3 DNA follows: TGCGCCAGCAGCAGGATGACCGATCTGGAGCAGTACTTC. This encodes CASSRMTDLEQYF.

The gene calls are TRBV6-1 and TRBJ2-7; no firm D call. Germline values: CDR1 MNHNS, CDR2 SASEGT. CDR3 length equals 13 residues. The V end lost 5 bases, the J end lost 3 bases, and 11 bases lay between the germline ends. The CDR3 nucleotides are TGTGCCAGCAGTCCTCGTGCCATCTACGAGCAGTACTTC. Translation: CASSPRAIYEQYF.

The rearrangement joins TRBV19 to TRBJ1-2; D might be TRBD1 (5 bases). CDR3 size: 13 residues. The V and J ends lost 2 bases and 7 bases respectively, with 11 bases between them. Germline CDR1 LNHDA, CDR2 SQIVND (reference sequence). The CDR3 DNA reads as TGTGCCAGTAGTATATTGACAGCGGGTGGCTACACCTTC. Translating it yields CASSILTAGGYTF.

The rearrangement joins TRBV28 to TRBJ1-6, with D unclear. The V end was cut by 6 bases, the J end by 6 bases, with 12 bases between. Looked up from germline, CDR1 is MDHEN and CDR2 is SYDVKM. The CDR3 runs 14 residues. CDR3 DNA sequence: TGTGCCAGCAGCACAATCAATATTAATTCACCCCTCCACTTT. This sequence encodes CASSTININSPLHF.

This chain joins TRBV9 and TRBJ2-2; D is ambiguous. The CDR3 extends over 15 amino acids. The germline gives CDR1 SGDLS, CDR2 YYNGEE. The germline V and J ends were trimmed by 1 base and 4 bases, with 11 bases remaining between them. CDR3 region: CASSVLSGSTGELFF. The CDR3 DNA sequence: TGTGCCAGCAGCGTACTCTCCGGGTCCACCGGGGAGCTGTTTTTT.

In this sample, this clone turned up a few times. The rearrangement joins TRBV2 to TRBJ1-5; TRBD1 is a possible D gene (6 bases). Between the trimmed V and J ends, which lost 4 bases and 0 bases, there was a span of 10 bases. The V gene's germline CDR1 is SNHLY and CDR2 FYNNEI. The CDR3 loop spans 15 amino acids. The CDR3 coding sequence is TGTGCCAGCAGTGGGACAGTAAATAGCAATCAGCCCCAGCATTTT. Its translation is CASSGTVNSNQPQHF.

V usage is TRBV6-5 and J usage is TRBJ2-2; weak D call: TRBD1 (7 bases). Trimming took 6 bases from V and 1 from J, leaving 9 bases between them. Per the germline V gene, CDR1 is MNHEY and CDR2 is SVGAGI. This CDR3 contains 14 residues. CDR3 in amino acids: CASRRDRNTGELFF. For the CDR3, the DNA is TGTGCCAGCAGGCGGGACAGGAACACCGGGGAGCTGTTTTTT.

This chain joins TRBV28 and TRBJ1-3; D possibly corresponds to TRBD1 (5 bases). Germline V gene lookup returns CDR1 MDHEN and CDR2 SYDVKM. The CDR3 consists of 16 residues. Trimming removed 6 bases from V and 1 base from J, with 16 bases in between. CDR3 residues: CASSLAGVESGNTIYF. CDR3 nucleotides: TGTGCCAGCAGCCTCGCGGGGGTAGAGTCTGGAAACACCATATATTTT.

J is TRBJ1-2 and V is TRBV6-1, with TRBD1 identical over 10 bases. CDR1 is MNHNS and CDR2 is SASEGT in the germline V gene. V was pared by 7 bases and J by 8 bases, with 10 bases of the junction left unmatched. The CDR3 is 14 amino acids. CDR3 sequence: CASKLGQGLDGYTF. In DNA form, the CDR3 reads TGTGCCAGCAAACTGGGACAGGGGTTGGACGGCTACACCTTC.

The J gene is TRBJ2-5, the V gene TRBV10-1; 9 nucleotides match TRBD1. CDR3 length: 15 amino acids. CDR1 and CDR2 from the germline V gene are WNHNN and SYGVQD (reference sequence). V lost 6 bases and J lost 4; bases outside the gene matches: 9. The CDR3 sequence is CASSPGQGLGETQYF. For the CDR3, the DNA is TGCGCCAGCAGCCCGGGACAGGGTCTTGGAGAGACCCAGTACTTC.